The 17 T cell receptor beta chains presented below share a single source sample, sequenced in a study of cytomegalovirus exposure and HLA in healthy donors. The PCR employed 60 Vbeta primers together with 13 Jbeta primers. Only in-frame clones appear in the TCRdb table, and some are missing; sequencing was by immunoSEQ multiplex PCR. This sample has 150,000 to 200,000 clones, with roughly four fifths found just once. Input material: PBMCs. The receptors originated from a man aged 50 or older in good health and CMV-seronegative.

This chain connects TRBV5-1 to TRBJ2-3; D unresolved. Trimming removed 0 bases at V and 10 bases at J, with 12 bases between. CDR3 length equals 13 residues. Germline CDR1 SGHRS, CDR2 YFSETQ. CDR3 amino acids: CASSLGPAAAQYF. The CDR3 DNA follows: TGCGCCAGCAGCTTGGGGCCGGCGGCCGCGCAGTATTTT.

This clone has just a few counts. J is TRBJ2-5 and V is TRBV7-2; D may be TRBD2 (5 bases). CDR1 and CDR2 (germline): SGHTA, FQGNSA. V was trimmed by 0 bases and J by 5 bases, leaving 13 bases between them. The CDR3 runs 15 residues. The CDR3 region has the DNA TGTGCCAGCAGCTTAGCTGGGGTCAGCGGCGAGACCCAGTACTTC. Translation gives CASSLAGVSGETQYF.

The chain uses TRBV14 and TRBJ2-1, with 11 nucleotides matching TRBD1. CDR1 is SGHDN and CDR2 is FVKESK in the germline V gene. This CDR3 contains 15 residues. V lost 4 bases to trimming and J lost 3 bases; unmatched junction nucleotides: 2. CDR3 sequence (DNA): TGTGCCAGCAGCCCCGGGACAGGGGGCTACAATGAGCAGTTCTTC. It translates to CASSPGTGGYNEQFF.

The rearrangement joins TRBV4-3 to TRBJ2-3; 7 nucleotides agree with TRBD2. This CDR3 is built from 18 residues. J lost 0 bases, V lost 0 bases, and 9 bases had no gene match. CDR1 LGHNA and CDR2 YSLEER come from the germline V gene. In DNA form, the CDR3 reads TGCGCCAGCAGCCAAGAGCCGGGACTAACGACTAGCACAGATACGCAGTATTTT. Protein: CASSQEPGLTTSTDTQYF.

The chain has TRBV10-3 and TRBJ1-2; D might be TRBD1 (6 bases). The V gene lost 5 bases and the J gene lost 7 bases, with 14 bases spanning the gap. Germline CDR1 is ENHRY and CDR2 is SYGVKD. This CDR3 has 13 residues. The CDR3 DNA follows: TGTGCCATCAGTCTACAGGGATCTGCTGGCTACACCTTC. Residues: CAISLQGSAGYTF.

As for this clone: The sample has other DNA sequences that encode this CDR3 too. CDR3 DNA sequence: TGTGCCAGCAGCTTAGGCCAGTTGAACACTGAAGCTTTCTTT. Its protein is CASSLGQLNTEAFF. The chain uses TRBV7-2 and TRBJ1-1, with no clear D. The V gene's germline CDR1 is SGHTA and CDR2 FQGNSA. The CDR3 is 14 amino acids. V lost 1 base to trimming and J lost 0 bases, with 6 bases between them.

V is TRBV7-6 and J is TRBJ2-7, with D unresolved. Deletions cut 5 bases from V and 2 bases from J, with 13 bases between. The CDR3 extends over 14 amino acids. Germline V gives CDR1 SGHVS, CDR2 FNYEAQ. The CDR3 spells CASSHRVPPYEQYF. The CDR3 region has the DNA TGTGCCAGCAGCCATCGGGTGCCACCCTACGAGCAGTACTTC.

The V and J genes are TRBV7-9 and TRBJ1-2, with a weak D call TRBD1 (6 bases). The CDR3 totals 13 residues. Germline-derived CDR1 and CDR2 are SEHNR and FQNEAQ (reference sequence). Trimming left V 1 base short and J 6 bases short, with 9 bases between. CDR3 sequence reads: CASSLDREHGYTF. The CDR3 nucleotides read TGTGCCAGCAGCTTAGACAGGGAGCATGGCTACACCTTC.

The V and J genes are TRBV5-4 and TRBJ2-5, with 11 nucleotides matching TRBD2. V lost 5 bases and J lost 2; bases outside the gene matches: 5. CDR1 is SGHNT and CDR2 is YYREEE in the germline V gene (reference sequence). This CDR3 spans 15 amino acids. CDR3 sequence: CASRSSGGDQETQYF. Here the CDR3 DNA reads TGTGCCAGCAGGAGTAGCGGGGGGGATCAAGAGACCCAGTACTTC.

The rearrangement links TRBV5-4 to TRBJ2-3, with D perhaps TRBD2 (7 bases). Trimming removed 0 bases from V and 2 bases from J, with 16 bases in between. Germline V gives CDR1 SGHNT, CDR2 YYREEE (reference sequence). CDR3 size: 17 residues. CDR3 in DNA: TGTGCCAGCAGCTTGGTTACGGGGGGCCCAGTCACAGATACGCAGTATTTT. Encoded protein: CASSLVTGGPVTDTQYF. The full variable domain, rest sourced from reference TRBV5-4 and TRBJ2-3, is ETGVTQSPTHLIKTRGQQVTLRCSSQSGHNTVSWYQQALGQGPQFIFQYYREEENGRGNFPPRFSGLQFPNYSSELNVNALELDDSALYLCASSLVTGGPVTDTQYFGPGTRLTVL.

The table lists this clone with a few counts. The genes are TRBV5-4 and TRBJ2-5; 7 bases match TRBD1. Germline assignment: CDR1 SGHNT and CDR2 YYREEE (reference sequence). CDR3 size: 13 residues. With V trimmed by 3 bases and J by 7 bases, 6 bases remained unmatched. This chain's CDR3 is CASSSDRVGTQYF. CDR3 DNA: TGTGCCAGCAGCTCTGACAGGGTGGGGACCCAGTACTTC. The full variable domain, rest sourced from reference TRBV5-4 and TRBJ2-5, is ETGVTQSPTHLIKTRGQQVTLRCSSQSGHNTVSWYQQALGQGPQFIFQYYREEENGRGNFPPRFSGLQFPNYSSELNVNALELDDSALYLCASSSDRVGTQYFGPGTRLLVL.

V gene TRBV7-2 combines with J gene TRBJ2-7; weak D call: TRBD2 (5 bases). Trimming shortened V by 0 bases and J by 6 bases, and 24 bases separated the two germline ends. There are 18 residues in the CDR3. The germline gives CDR1 SGHTA, CDR2 FQGNSA. The CDR3, as DNA: TGTGCCAGCAGCTTAGCACAATTCGGAGCGGCCCGGTGGGTCGAGCAGTACTTC. This encodes CASSLAQFGAARWVEQYF.

This clone was observed a handful of times. The chain has TRBV19 and TRBJ2-6; D may be TRBD1 (5 bases). This CDR3 is built from 15 residues. Germline CDR1 LNHDA, CDR2 SQIVND (reference sequence). V shed 4 bases and J shed 2 bases, with 9 bases lying between them. The DNA for the CDR3 is TGTGCCAGTAGTACAAGGGGCACTGGGGCCAACGTCCTGACTTTC. Its protein product is CASSTRGTGANVLTF.

This clone came up a few times. The rearrangement uses TRBV19 and TRBJ2-7, with D maybe TRBD2 (6 bases). Trimming removed 1 base from V and 4 bases from J, with 14 bases in between. Germline V gene lookup returns CDR1 LNHDA and CDR2 SQIVND (reference sequence). CDR3 length: 15 residues. For the CDR3, the DNA is TGTGCCAGTAGTATAGGTGGACGGAGGGATTACGAGCAGTACTTC. This sequence encodes CASSIGGRRDYEQYF. Supplemented by reference TRBV19 and TRBJ2-7, the full variable domain reads DGGITQSPKYLFRKEGQNVTLSCEQNLNHDAMYWYRQDPGQGLRLIYYSQIVNDFQKGDIAEGYSVSREKKESFPLTVTSAQKNPTAFYLCASSIGGRRDYEQYFGPGTRLTVT.

The J gene is TRBJ2-7, the V gene TRBV11-3; D is perhaps TRBD2 (6 bases). The CDR3 loop spans 15 amino acids. The ends were cut back, 4 bases at V and 3 bases at J, with 16 bases in the middle. The germline gives CDR1 SGHNT, CDR2 YENEEA. The CDR3 bases are TGTGCCAGCAGCTCAGCCGGAGGGGCGTTCTACGAGCAGTACTTC. Its protein product is CASSSAGGAFYEQYF. The whole variable domain, filled in from reference TRBV11-3 and TRBJ2-7, reads EAGVVQSPRYKIIEKKQPVAFWCNPISGHNTLYWYLQNLGQGPELLIRYENEEAVDDSQLPKDRFSAERLKGVDSTLKIQPAELGDSAVYLCASSSAGGAFYEQYFGPGTRLTVT.

The table lists this clone with a few counts. The V call is TRBV5-6, the J call TRBJ1-6; unclear D gene. Trimming removed 0 bases at V and 11 bases at J, with 15 bases between. Germline lookup yields CDR1 SGHDT and CDR2 YYEEEE. CDR3 size: 15 residues. The CDR3 spells CASSLGPTRGPPLHF. In DNA form, the CDR3 reads TGTGCCAGCAGCTTGGGGCCCACACGGGGTCCACCCCTCCACTTT.

Remarks on this clone: As the CDR3 is not closed by the conserved phenylalanine or tryptophan, this likely results from a read error. The genes are TRBV19 and TRBJ2-4, with a tentative D call TRBD1 (6 bases). CDR3 size: 15 residues. V was cut by 5 bases and J by 1 base, with 12 bases left in between. Germline V gene data show CDR1 as LNHDA and CDR2 as SQIVND (reference sequence). The CDR3 sequence: CASSEQGRAKNIQYL. CDR3 bases: TGTGCCAGTAGTGAACAGGGACGGGCCAAAAACATTCAGTACCTC.